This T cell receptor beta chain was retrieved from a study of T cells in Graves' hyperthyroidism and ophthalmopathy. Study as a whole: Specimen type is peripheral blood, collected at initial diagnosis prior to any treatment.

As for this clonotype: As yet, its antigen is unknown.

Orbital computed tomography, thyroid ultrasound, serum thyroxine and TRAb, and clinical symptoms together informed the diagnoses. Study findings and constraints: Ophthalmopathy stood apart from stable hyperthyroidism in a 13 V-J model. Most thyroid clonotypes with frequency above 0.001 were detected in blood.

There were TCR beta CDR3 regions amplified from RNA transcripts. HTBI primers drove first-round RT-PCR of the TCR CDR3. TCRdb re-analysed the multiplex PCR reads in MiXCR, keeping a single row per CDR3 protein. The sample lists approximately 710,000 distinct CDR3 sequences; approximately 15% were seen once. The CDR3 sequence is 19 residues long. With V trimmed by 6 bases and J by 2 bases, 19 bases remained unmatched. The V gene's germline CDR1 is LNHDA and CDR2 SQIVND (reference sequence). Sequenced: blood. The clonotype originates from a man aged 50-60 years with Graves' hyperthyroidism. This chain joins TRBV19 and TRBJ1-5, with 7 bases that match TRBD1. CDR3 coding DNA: TGTGCCAGTAGCTTCCCCAAGGGGGCCTGGATATATGGCAATCAGCCCCAGCATTTT. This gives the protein CASSFPKGAWIYGNQPQHF.